Below are 15 T cell receptor beta chains sequenced from a single sample in a study of blood T cell repertoires in COVID-19 (dated by TCRdb to the early 2020s). Receptor libraries were prepared by the immunoSEQ multiplex PCR assay. The table was pulled from immuneACCESS by TCRdb, which kept in-frame rearrangements only. Such tables lose some clones; where checked, under half of the loss comes from unresolved V genes, and the rest has no known cause. The sample table records about 220,000 clones; roughly 80% of these occur just once. The ten most abundant clones make up roughly 5% of the sample. The sequenced material came from peripheral blood. The receptors were gathered from a human donor in a cohort sampled during active COVID-19.

The V gene is TRBV11-2, the J gene TRBJ2-3; 14 nucleotides line up with TRBD2. V trimming: 4 bases; J trimming: 3 bases; junction bases outside the gene matches: 12. This CDR3 contains 19 residues. CDR1 SGHAT and CDR2 FQNNGV come from the germline V gene. DNA of the CDR3: TGTGCCAGCAGCTATCCGACTAGCGGGAGGGCCCAAGGTACAGATACGCAGTATTTT. Protein sequence: CASSYPTSGRAQGTDTQYF.

This clone was detected only once. The chain couples TRBV2 to TRBJ2-5; TRBD2 matches 11 bases. V lost 3 bases, J lost 5 bases, and 5 bases stayed unmatched. Germline V gene data show CDR1 as SNHLY and CDR2 as FYNNEI. The CDR3 is 15 residues long. The CDR3 region has the DNA TGTGCCAGCAGTGAGCGGTTAGCGGGAGGGGAGACCCAGTACTTC. Residues: CASSERLAGGETQYF.

The chain couples TRBV7-2 to TRBJ2-7; TRBD2 agrees at 14 bases. This CDR3 region has 19 residues. V shed 1 base and J 2 bases; nucleotides not matched to a gene: 10. Looked up from germline, CDR1 is SGHTA and CDR2 is FQGNSA. The CDR3 spells CASSLGARTGLAGAYEQYF. CDR3 nucleotide sequence: TGTGCCAGCAGCTTAGGAGCCCGAACGGGACTAGCGGGAGCCTACGAGCAGTACTTC.

The CDR3 sequence is CASSSPGLTDTQYF. The CDR3, as DNA: TGTGCCAGCAGTAGCCCGGGACTTACAGATACGCAGTATTTT. V usage is TRBV6-5 and J usage is TRBJ2-3; possible D gene TRBD2, 6 bases. V dropped 5 bases and J dropped 3 bases, with 12 bases sitting between them. Germline V gene data show CDR1 as MNHEY and CDR2 as SVGAGI. There are 14 residues in the CDR3.

The chain recombines TRBV28 with TRBJ2-1; 7 positions agree with TRBD2. Germline CDR1 is MDHEN and CDR2 is SYDVKM. The junction had 7 bases not matched to a gene; V was cut back by 6 bases and J by 5 bases. The CDR3 is 14 residues long. In DNA, the CDR3 is TGTGCCAGCAGGACCGGGACTACCCACAATGAGCAGTTCTTC. Amino acids: CASRTGTTHNEQFF.

This clone was observed a handful of times. V is TRBV28 and J is TRBJ1-5; a weak D match, TRBD1 (5 bases). V was shortened by 6 bases and J by 3 bases, with 15 bases between the two germline ends. This CDR3 comprises 15 residues. CDR1 and CDR2 from the germline V gene are MDHEN and SYDVKM. The CDR3 region has the DNA TGTGCCAGCAGCTTCGCGGGGCTCCTCAATCAGCCCCAGCATTTT. Its translation: CASSFAGLLNQPQHF.

This clone was detected ten times or more. The chain uses TRBV11-2 and TRBJ2-2; maybe TRBD1 (6 bases). V was pared by 5 bases and J by 7 bases, with 20 bases between. The CDR3 runs 16 residues. In germline, CDR1 is SGHAT, CDR2 FQNNGV. CDR3 nucleotides: TGTGCCAGCAGCGACCCTCGGACAGAGAGGATCGGGGAGCTGTTTTTT. Translated, it gives CASSDPRTERIGELFF.

The V call is TRBV28, the J call TRBJ2-7, with 11 bases identical to TRBD2. V dropped 6 bases and J dropped 0; count of bases not matched to a gene: 10. This CDR3 comprises 17 residues. Germline CDR1 reads MDHEN; CDR2 reads SYDVKM. Here the CDR3 DNA reads TGTGCCAGCAGCCCCCGGGGACTAGCGGACAACTCCTACGAGCAGTACTTC. Amino acid sequence: CASSPRGLADNSYEQYF.

The chain employs TRBV7-9 and TRBJ1-3; 11 bases map to TRBD1. With V trimmed by 11 bases and J by 0 bases, 9 bases remained unmatched. Germline CDR1 SEHNR, CDR2 FQNEAQ (reference sequence). This CDR3 spans 16 amino acids. The CDR3 sequence is CASGGDRGISGNTIYF. The CDR3 region has the DNA TGTGCCTCTGGGGGGGACAGGGGGATCTCTGGAAACACCATATATTTT.

The gene calls are TRBV11-2 and TRBJ2-7; D is unclear. CDR3 length: 12 amino acids. Trimming cost V 1 base and J 7 bases, with 8 bases left between them. The germline V gene encodes CDR1 SGHAT and CDR2 FQNNGV. The CDR3 nucleotides are TGTGCCAGCAGCTTAGTTTCTGTGGAGCAGTACTTC. This codes for CASSLVSVEQYF.

With regard to this clone: The same CDR3 is also encoded by other DNA sequences in this sample. The chain links TRBV24-1 to TRBJ1-5, with a tentative D call TRBD1 (5 bases). The CDR3 contains 14 residues. The V gene's germline CDR1 is KGHDR and CDR2 SFDVKD. V dropped 2 bases and J dropped 1 base, with 5 bases sitting between them. The CDR3 DNA is TGTGCCACCAGTGATTCAGGGAGCAATCAGCCCCAGCATTTT. Translating gives CATSDSGSNQPQHF.

J is TRBJ2-5 and V is TRBV28; 9 nucleotides agree with TRBD1. Per germline, CDR1 MDHEN and CDR2 SYDVKM. V was clipped by 2 bases and J by 2 bases; unmatched bases: 6. The CDR3 length is 16 residues. CDR3 sequence: CASSLRLGQGQETQYF. As DNA, the CDR3 is TGTGCCAGCAGTTTACGCCTCGGACAGGGGCAAGAGACCCAGTACTTC. Filled out from reference TRBV28 and TRBJ2-5, the complete variable domain reads DVKVTQSSRYLVKRTGEKVFLECVQDMDHENMFWYRQDPGLGLRLIYFSYDVKMKEKGDIPEGYSVSREKKERFSLILESASTNQTSMYLCASSLRLGQGQETQYFGPGTRLLVL.

This sequence joins TRBV7-8 and TRBJ1-2; TRBD1 aligns across 8 bases. This CDR3 region has 18 residues. Germline values: CDR1 SGHVS, CDR2 FQNEAQ. Trimming removed 1 base from V and 0 bases from J; junction bases left unmatched: 10. The CDR3 bases are TGTGCCAGCAGCTTAGTCCGGACAGGGCCATCAACTAACTATGGCTACACCTTC. Encoded protein: CASSLVRTGPSTNYGYTF.

This clone appeared a few times. The J gene is TRBJ1-6, the V gene TRBV19; a weak D match, TRBD1 (6 bases). Germline values: CDR1 LNHDA, CDR2 SQIVND (reference sequence). This CDR3 spans 15 amino acids. With 3 bases removed from V and 3 bases from J, the gap between germline ends came to 9 bases. CDR3 sequence reads: CASSIGQSYNSPLHF. CDR3 nucleotides: TGTGCCAGTAGTATTGGACAGAGCTATAATTCACCCCTCCACTTT.

The chain employs TRBV28 and TRBJ2-7, with D perhaps matching TRBD2 (6 bases). The length of the CDR3 is 16 residues. V lost 1 base and J 1 base, leaving 14 bases between the germline ends. Germline V CDR1 and CDR2: MDHEN, SYDVKM. CDR3 residues: CASSLSGTLKSYEQYF. The CDR3 bases are TGTGCCAGCAGTTTATCCGGGACTCTGAAATCCTACGAGCAGTACTTC. The full variable domain, completed using reference TRBV28 and TRBJ2-7, is DVKVTQSSRYLVKRTGEKVFLECVQDMDHENMFWYRQDPGLGLRLIYFSYDVKMKEKGDIPEGYSVSREKKERFSLILESASTNQTSMYLCASSLSGTLKSYEQYFGPGTRLTVT.